This TCR beta chain came from a study of patients and donors after allogeneic stem cell transplantation. This clonotype has at least ten counts. The J segment lost 5 bases and the V segment lost 2 bases, leaving 5 bases of the junction unmatched. CDR3 length equals 14 residues. CDR1 is MNHEY and CDR2 is SVGAGI in the germline V gene. TCRdb processed the RT-PCR reads anew with MiXCR; each CDR3 protein has one entry. The profile shows roughly 940,000 distinct CDR3 sequences, 18% of them singletons. The sequenced material came from blood, either unsorted or a sorted T cell fraction (not recorded which). The TCR comes from a human donor who was either an allogeneic HSCT recipient or a stem cell or donor lymphocyte infusion donor (not recorded which). It is not recorded whose cells these are; they may come from a transplant donor. This chain links TRBV6-5 with TRBJ2-5; 7 nucleotides line up with TRBD1. The CDR3 loop is CASSYGRGLETQYF. For the CDR3, the DNA is TGTGCCAGCAGTTACGGCAGGGGGTTGGAGACCCAGTACTTC.